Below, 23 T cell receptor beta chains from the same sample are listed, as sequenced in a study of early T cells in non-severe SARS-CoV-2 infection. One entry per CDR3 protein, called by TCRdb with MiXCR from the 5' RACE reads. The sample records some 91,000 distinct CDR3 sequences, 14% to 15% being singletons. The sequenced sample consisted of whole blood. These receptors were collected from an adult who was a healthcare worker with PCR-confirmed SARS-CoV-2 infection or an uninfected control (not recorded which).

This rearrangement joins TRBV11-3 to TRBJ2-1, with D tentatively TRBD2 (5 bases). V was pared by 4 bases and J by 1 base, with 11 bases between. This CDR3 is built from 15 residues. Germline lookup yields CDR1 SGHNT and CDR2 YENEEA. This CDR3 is CASSSGGVSYNEQFF. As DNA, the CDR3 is TGTGCCAGCAGCTCAGGAGGTGTGTCCTACAATGAGCAGTTCTTC.

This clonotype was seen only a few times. CDR3 sequence: CASSSMADEQFF. The CDR3 DNA follows: TGTGCCAGCAGCTCTATGGCGGATGAGCAGTTCTTC. V gene TRBV7-9 combines with J gene TRBJ2-1; D unclear. V lost 4 bases and J 8 bases, leaving 9 bases between the germline ends. From germline, CDR1 is SEHNR and CDR2 FQNEAQ (reference sequence). This CDR3 is built from 12 residues.

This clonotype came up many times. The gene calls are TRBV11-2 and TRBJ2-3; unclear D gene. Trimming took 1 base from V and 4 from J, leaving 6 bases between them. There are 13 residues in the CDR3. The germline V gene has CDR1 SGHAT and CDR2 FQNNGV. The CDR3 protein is CASSLAVPDTQYF. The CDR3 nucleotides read TGTGCCAGCAGCTTAGCTGTACCAGATACGCAGTATTTT.

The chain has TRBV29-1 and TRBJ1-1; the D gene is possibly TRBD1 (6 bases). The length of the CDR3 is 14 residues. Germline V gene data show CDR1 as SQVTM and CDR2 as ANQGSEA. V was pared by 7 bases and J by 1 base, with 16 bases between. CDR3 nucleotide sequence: TGCAGCGGACGCGGGACACTCAAGAACACTGAAGCTTTCTTT. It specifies CSGRGTLKNTEAFF.

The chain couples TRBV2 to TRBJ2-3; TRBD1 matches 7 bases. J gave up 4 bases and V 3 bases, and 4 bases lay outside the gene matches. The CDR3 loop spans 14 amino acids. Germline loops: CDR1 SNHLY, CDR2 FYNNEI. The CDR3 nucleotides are TGTGCCAGCAGTGAGGAAGGGGGCGCAGATACGCAGTATTTT. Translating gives CASSEEGGADTQYF.

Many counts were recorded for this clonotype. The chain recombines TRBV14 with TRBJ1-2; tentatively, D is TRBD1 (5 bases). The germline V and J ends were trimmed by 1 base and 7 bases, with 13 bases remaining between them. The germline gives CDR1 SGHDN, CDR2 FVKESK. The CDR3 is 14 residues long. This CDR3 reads CASSQVSGRLGYTF. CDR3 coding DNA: TGTGCCAGCAGCCAAGTATCGGGGCGGCTTGGCTACACCTTC.

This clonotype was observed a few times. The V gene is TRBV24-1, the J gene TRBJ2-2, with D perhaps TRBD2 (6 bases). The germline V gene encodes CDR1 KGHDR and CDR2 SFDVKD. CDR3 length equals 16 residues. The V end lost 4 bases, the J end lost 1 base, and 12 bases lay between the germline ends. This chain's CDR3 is CATSDAAGRNTGELFF. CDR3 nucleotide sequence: TGTGCCACCAGTGACGCGGCCGGGAGGAACACCGGGGAGCTGTTTTTT.

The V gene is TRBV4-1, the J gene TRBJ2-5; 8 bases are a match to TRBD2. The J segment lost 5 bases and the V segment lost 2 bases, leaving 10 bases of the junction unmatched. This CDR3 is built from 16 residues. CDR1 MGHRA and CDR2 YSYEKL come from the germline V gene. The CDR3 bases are TGCGCCAGCAGCCAATCTAAAGCGGGAGCGGGCGAGACCCAGTACTTC. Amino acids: CASSQSKAGAGETQYF.

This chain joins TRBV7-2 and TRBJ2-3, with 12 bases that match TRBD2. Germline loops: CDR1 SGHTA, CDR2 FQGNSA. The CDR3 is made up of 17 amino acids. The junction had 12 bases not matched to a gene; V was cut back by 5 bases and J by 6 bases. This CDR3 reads CASSPRRSSGRDDTQYF. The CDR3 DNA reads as TGTGCCAGCAGCCCCCGGCGGTCTAGCGGGAGGGATGATACGCAGTATTTT.

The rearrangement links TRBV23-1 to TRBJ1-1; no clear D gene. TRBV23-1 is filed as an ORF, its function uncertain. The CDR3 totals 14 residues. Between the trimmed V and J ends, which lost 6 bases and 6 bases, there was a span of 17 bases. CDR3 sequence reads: CASRLKEWSSEAFF. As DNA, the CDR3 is TGCGCCAGCAGACTGAAGGAGTGGTCCTCTGAAGCTTTCTTT.

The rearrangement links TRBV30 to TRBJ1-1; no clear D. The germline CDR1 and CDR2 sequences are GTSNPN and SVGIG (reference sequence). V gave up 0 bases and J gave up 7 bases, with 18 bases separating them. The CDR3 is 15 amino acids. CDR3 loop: CAWSVNSGILGEAFF. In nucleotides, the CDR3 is TGTGCCTGGAGTGTGAATTCTGGGATCCTGGGTGAAGCTTTCTTT.

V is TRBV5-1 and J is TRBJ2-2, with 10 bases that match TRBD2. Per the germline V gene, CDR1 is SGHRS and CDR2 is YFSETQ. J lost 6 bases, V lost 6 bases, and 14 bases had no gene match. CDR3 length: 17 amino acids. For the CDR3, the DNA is TGCGCCAGCAATCCAGCGGGAGGGCCGAGGATGGCCGGGGAGCTGTTTTTT. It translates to CASNPAGGPRMAGELFF.

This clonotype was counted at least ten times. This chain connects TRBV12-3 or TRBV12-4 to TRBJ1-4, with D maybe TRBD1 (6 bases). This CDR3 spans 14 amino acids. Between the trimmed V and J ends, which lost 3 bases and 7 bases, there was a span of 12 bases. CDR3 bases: TGTGCCAGCAGTTTCCGGGGGCCAACTGAAAAACTGTTTTTT. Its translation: CASSFRGPTEKLFF.

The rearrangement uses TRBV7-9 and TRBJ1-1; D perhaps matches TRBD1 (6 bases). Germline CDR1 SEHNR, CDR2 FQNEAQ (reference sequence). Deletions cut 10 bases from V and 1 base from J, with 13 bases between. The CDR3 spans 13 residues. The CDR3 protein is CATPQGTNTEAFF. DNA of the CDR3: TGTGCCACCCCACAGGGAACGAACACTGAAGCTTTCTTT.

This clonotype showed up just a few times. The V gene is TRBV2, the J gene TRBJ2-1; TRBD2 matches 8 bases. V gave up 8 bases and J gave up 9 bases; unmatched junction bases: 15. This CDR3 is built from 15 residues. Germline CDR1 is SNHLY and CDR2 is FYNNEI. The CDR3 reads CASGPGLGGLAEQFF. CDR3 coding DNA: TGTGCCAGCGGTCCGGGACTAGGGGGTCTTGCTGAGCAGTTCTTC.

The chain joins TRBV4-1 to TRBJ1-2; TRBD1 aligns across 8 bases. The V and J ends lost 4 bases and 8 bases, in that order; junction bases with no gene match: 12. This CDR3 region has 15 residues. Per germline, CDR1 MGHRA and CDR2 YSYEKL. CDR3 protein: CASSPNGQGARGYTF. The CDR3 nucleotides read TGCGCCAGCAGCCCGAACGGCCAGGGGGCGAGGGGCTACACCTTC.

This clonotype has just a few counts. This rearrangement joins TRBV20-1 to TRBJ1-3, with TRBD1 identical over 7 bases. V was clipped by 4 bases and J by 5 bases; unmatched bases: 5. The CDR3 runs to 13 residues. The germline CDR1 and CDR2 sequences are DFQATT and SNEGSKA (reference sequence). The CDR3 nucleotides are TGCAGTGCTACGCCGGGACAGCGAAACACCATATATTTT. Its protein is CSATPGQRNTIYF.

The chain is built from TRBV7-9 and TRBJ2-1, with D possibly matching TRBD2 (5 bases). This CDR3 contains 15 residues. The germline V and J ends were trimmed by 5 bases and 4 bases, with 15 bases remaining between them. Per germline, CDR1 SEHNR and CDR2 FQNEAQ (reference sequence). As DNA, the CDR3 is TGTGCCAGCAGCGGAGGACTTCAGGTTTACAATGAGCAGTTCTTC. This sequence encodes CASSGGLQVYNEQFF.

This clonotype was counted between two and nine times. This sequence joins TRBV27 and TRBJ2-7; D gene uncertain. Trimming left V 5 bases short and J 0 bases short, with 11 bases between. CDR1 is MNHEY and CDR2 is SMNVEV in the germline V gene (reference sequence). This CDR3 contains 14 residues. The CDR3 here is CASSQVEVSYEQYF. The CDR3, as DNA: TGTGCCAGCAGTCAGGTCGAAGTCTCCTACGAGCAGTACTTC.

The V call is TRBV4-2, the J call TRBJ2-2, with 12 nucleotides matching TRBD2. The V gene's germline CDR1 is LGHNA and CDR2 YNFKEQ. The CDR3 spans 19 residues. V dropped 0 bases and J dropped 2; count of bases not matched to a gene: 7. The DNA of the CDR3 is TGTGCCAGCAGCCAAGAACGCGGACTAGCGGGGCAAAACACCGGGGAGCTGTTTTTT. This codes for CASSQERGLAGQNTGELFF.

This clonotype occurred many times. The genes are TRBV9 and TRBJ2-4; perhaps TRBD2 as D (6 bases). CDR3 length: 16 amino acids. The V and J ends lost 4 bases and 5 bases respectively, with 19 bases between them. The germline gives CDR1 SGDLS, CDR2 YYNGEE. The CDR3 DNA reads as TGTGCCAGCAGCCTTTTCTCCGGGGGATTAGAAAACATTCAGTACTTC. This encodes CASSLFSGGLENIQYF.

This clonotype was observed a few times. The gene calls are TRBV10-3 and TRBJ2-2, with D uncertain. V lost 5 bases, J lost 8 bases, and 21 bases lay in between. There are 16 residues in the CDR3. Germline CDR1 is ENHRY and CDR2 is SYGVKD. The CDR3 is CAISFGNPNPRGELFF. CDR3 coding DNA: TGTGCCATCAGTTTTGGCAACCCCAACCCACGGGGGGAGCTGTTTTTT.

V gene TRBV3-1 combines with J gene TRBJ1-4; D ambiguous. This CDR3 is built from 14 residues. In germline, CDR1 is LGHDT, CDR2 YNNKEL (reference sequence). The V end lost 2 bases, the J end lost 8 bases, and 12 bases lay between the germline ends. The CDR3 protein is CASSQQAVSEKLFF. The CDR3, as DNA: TGTGCCAGCAGCCAACAGGCCGTCTCGGAAAAACTGTTTTTT.